A selection of T cell receptor beta chains follows, all from one sample in a study of PD-1 blockade in classical Hodgkin lymphoma. The assay was immunoSEQ multiplex PCR, and TCRdb's table has in-frame clones only and misses some. The table lists 55,000 to 80,000 clones, just over 90% of them singletons. The material sequenced was peripheral blood mononuclear cells (PBMCs), taken at baseline. These receptors all stem from a human donor with classical Hodgkin lymphoma. Both conserved end residues are part of each CDR3. D genes are given only for firm matches.

length	V	D	J	DNA	CDR3
13	TRBV6-1	NA	TRBJ1-1	TGTGCCAGCAGCCATTGGGGGGCCCCTGAAGCTTTCTTT	CASSHWGAPEAFF
19	TRBV11-2	TRBD1	TRBJ1-1	TGTGCCAGCAGCTTAGTTGGGACGGACAGGGGGGGAATGACGGCTGAAGCTTTCTTT	CASSLVGTDRGGMTAEAFF
18	TRBV27	NA	TRBJ2-5	TGTGCCAGCAGTTTATCACCCCCGGGACGAACTCGGAGGGAGACCCAGTACTTC	CASSLSPPGRTRRETQYF
14	TRBV6-5	NA	TRBJ1-5	TGTGCCAGCAGTTACGAGGGTTTAGGTCAGCCCCAGCATTTT	CASSYEGLGQPQHF
14	TRBV27	TRBD2	TRBJ2-7	TGTGCCAGCAGTCCGGGGACTACCGCCTACGAGCAGTACTTC	CASSPGTTAYEQYF
16	TRBV5-1	NA	TRBJ2-1	TGCGCCAGCAGCTACCAAGACTGGAGCTCCTACAATGAGCAGTTCTTC	CASSYQDWSSYNEQFF
15	TRBV7-4	TRBD1	TRBJ1-2	TGTGCCAGCAGCTTAGGTGTCTGGACAGGGGATGGCTACACCTTC	CASSLGVWTGDGYTF
13	TRBV5-1	NA	TRBJ2-7	TGCGCCAGCAGCCAGGGGGGAGACCACGAGCAGTACTTC	CASSQGGDHEQYF
14	TRBV6-4	NA	TRBJ1-2	TGTGCCAGCAGTGTCGAGGGTGCGGGAGGGGGCTACACCTTC	CASSVEGAGGGYTF
11	TRBV27	NA	TRBJ2-3	TGTGCCAGCTTGGGCACAGATACGCAGTATTTT	CASLGTDTQYF
14	TRBV4-1	NA	TRBJ1-1	TGCGCCAGCAGCCAAGACGGGCTGAACACTGAAGCTTTCTTT	CASSQDGLNTEAFF
16	TRBV28	TRBD2	TRBJ2-2	TGTGCCAGCACCCATGGGGGAGCGGGAGATCACGGGGAGCTGTTTTTT	CASTHGGAGDHGELFF
16	TRBV9	TRBD2	TRBJ2-7	TGTGCCAGCAGCGTAGGACCTAGCGGGGACTCCTACGAGCAGTACTTC	CASSVGPSGDSYEQYF
14	TRBV19	NA	TRBJ2-3	TGTGCCAGTAGTACCGACGTCAACACAGATACGCAGTATTTT	CASSTDVNTDTQYF
16	TRBV7-3	NA	TRBJ1-2	TGTGCCAGCAGCTTAATCCCCGGGGGAAAGACGGAAGGCTACACCTTC	CASSLIPGGKTEGYTF